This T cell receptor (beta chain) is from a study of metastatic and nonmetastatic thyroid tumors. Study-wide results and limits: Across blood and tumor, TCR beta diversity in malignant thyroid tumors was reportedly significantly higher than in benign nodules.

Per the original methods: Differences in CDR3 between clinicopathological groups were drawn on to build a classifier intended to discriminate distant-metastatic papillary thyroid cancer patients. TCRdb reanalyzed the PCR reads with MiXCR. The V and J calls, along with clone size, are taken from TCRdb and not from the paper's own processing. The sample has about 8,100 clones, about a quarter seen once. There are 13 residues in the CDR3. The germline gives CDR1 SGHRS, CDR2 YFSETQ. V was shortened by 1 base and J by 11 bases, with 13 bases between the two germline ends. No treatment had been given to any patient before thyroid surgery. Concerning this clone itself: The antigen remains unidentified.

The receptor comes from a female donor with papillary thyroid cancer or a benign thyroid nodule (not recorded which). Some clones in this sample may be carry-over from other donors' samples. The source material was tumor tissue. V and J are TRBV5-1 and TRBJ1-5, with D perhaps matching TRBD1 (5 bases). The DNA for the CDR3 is TGCGCCAGCAGCTTGAGGGGCCATCGGACCCAGCATTTT. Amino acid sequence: CASSLRGHRTQHF.